This T cell receptor beta chain was recorded in a study of early T cells in non-severe SARS-CoV-2 infection. General observations from the study: The study's VDJdb matching favored anti-spike CD8 responses and missed private and CD4 specificities.

The library protocol tagged individual cDNA molecules with unique molecular identifiers. TCRdb processed the 5' RACE reads anew with MiXCR; each CDR3 protein has one entry. The data show about 76,000 distinct CDR3 sequences, 11% seen once. About this clonotype: No antigen is known for it.

The source material was whole blood. This receptor was obtained from an adult who was a healthcare worker with PCR-confirmed SARS-CoV-2 infection or an uninfected control (not recorded which).

The CDR3 DNA reads TGTGCCAGCAGCGGGCGGGACAGCCAAGAGACCCAGTACTTC. It encodes CASSGRDSQETQYF. V gene TRBV9 combines with J gene TRBJ2-5, with D possibly TRBD1 on 7 matching bases. This CDR3 region has 14 residues. Germline loops: CDR1 SGDLS, CDR2 YYNGEE. Trimming left V 3 bases short and J 1 base short, with 10 bases between.